The 12 T cell receptor beta chains below were found in one sample sequenced in a study of OX40 agonist ivuxolimab in advanced cancers. Produced via immunoSEQ multiplex PCR; TCRdb's table is partial and in-frame only. Of about 50,000 clones detected, 70% to 90% appear once; the ten largest clones hold less than 0.75%. Sequenced here: CD4+ or CD8+ T cells sorted from blood, sampled in a trial of the OX40 agonist ivuxolimab. These TCRs come from an adult with an advanced solid tumor such as melanoma, head and neck, liver or kidney cancer.

The gene calls are TRBV6-1 and TRBJ2-5; 7 nucleotides match TRBD1. Losses at the gene ends were 10 bases for V and 5 bases for J; bases not matched to a gene: 7. Looked up from germline, CDR1 is MNHNS and CDR2 is SASEGT. The CDR3 extends over 12 amino acids. This CDR3 reads CAITTGLETQYF. The DNA for the CDR3 is TGTGCCATTACGACAGGGCTTGAGACCCAGTACTTC.

The V and J genes are TRBV5-6 and TRBJ2-1, with 14 bases aligning to TRBD2. The CDR3 loop spans 16 amino acids. Germline V gene lookup returns CDR1 SGHDT and CDR2 YYEEEE. J lost 9 bases, V lost 4 bases, and 9 bases had no gene match. CDR3 bases: TGTGCCAGCAGCCTCCCTGGGACTAGCGGGAGTTTTGAGCAGTTCTTC. As protein: CASSLPGTSGSFEQFF. The entire variable domain, with the rest obtained from reference TRBV5-6 and TRBJ2-1, is as follows: DAGVTQSPTHLIKTRGQQVTLRCSPKSGHDTVSWYQQALGQGPQFIFQYYEEEERQRGNFPDRFSGHQFPNYSSELNVNALLLGDSALYLCASSLPGTSGSFEQFFGPGTRLTVL.

The chain combines TRBV28 with TRBJ1-4; the D is unclear. V lost 7 bases, J lost 3 bases, and 15 bases lay in between. CDR3 size: 15 residues. Per germline, CDR1 MDHEN and CDR2 SYDVKM. CDR3 in DNA: TGTGCCAGCACTAAAAGGGATGTGGCTAATGAAAAACTGTTTTTT. Its translation is CASTKRDVANEKLFF.

J is TRBJ2-3 and V is TRBV4-1; TRBD1 agrees at 8 bases. J was trimmed by 1 base and V by 2 bases; bases with no gene match: 2. The germline gives CDR1 MGHRA, CDR2 YSYEKL. This CDR3 comprises 15 residues. This CDR3 is CASSQTDRGTDTQYF. The CDR3 nucleotides read TGCGCCAGCAGCCAAACGGACAGGGGCACAGATACGCAGTATTTT.

The chain combines TRBV28 with TRBJ1-1, with D unclear. V was cut by 3 bases and J by 3 bases, with 8 bases left in between. CDR1 is MDHEN, CDR2 SYDVKM, per germline. This CDR3 is 13 amino acids long. CDR3 bases: TGTGCCAGCAGTTTGAGGGCTTACACTGAAGCTTTCTTT. This codes for CASSLRAYTEAFF.

The chain employs TRBV30 and TRBJ1-1; no firm D call. CDR1 is GTSNPN and CDR2 is SVGIG in the germline V gene (reference sequence). The CDR3 extends over 13 amino acids. V lost 4 bases, J lost 1 base, and 10 bases lay in between. CDR3 in DNA: TGTGCCTGGAAGTGGTTGGCGAACACTGAAGCTTTCTTT. This gives the protein CAWKWLANTEAFF.

The chain is built from TRBV9 and TRBJ1-3; a weak D match, TRBD1 (6 bases). Germline values: CDR1 SGDLS, CDR2 YYNGEE. The V and J ends lost 1 base and 0 bases respectively, with 11 bases between them. The CDR3 is made up of 16 amino acids. This CDR3 reads CASSVLGQPSGNTIYF. Written as DNA, the CDR3 is TGTGCCAGCAGCGTATTAGGACAGCCCTCTGGAAACACCATATATTTT. The full variable domain, in which reference TRBV9 and TRBJ1-3 provide the parts outside the CDR3, is DSGVTQTPKHLITATGQRVTLRCSPRSGDLSVYWYQQSLDQGLQFLIQYYNGEERAKGNILERFSAQQFPDLHSELNLSSLELGDSALYFCASSVLGQPSGNTIYFGEGSWLTVV.

The V call is TRBV28, the J call TRBJ1-1, with unresolved D. Germline V gives CDR1 MDHEN, CDR2 SYDVKM. The CDR3 covers 15 residues. V was cut by 7 bases and J by 1 base, with 16 bases left in between. CDR3 sequence reads: CASKILGSGNTEAFF. The CDR3 nucleotides read TGTGCCAGCAAAATTCTGGGGTCGGGGAACACTGAAGCTTTCTTT.

The genes are TRBV5-1 and TRBJ1-4; 8 bases fit TRBD1. J was trimmed by 8 bases and V by 3 bases; bases with no gene match: 3. This CDR3 has 13 residues. From germline, CDR1 is SGHRS and CDR2 YFSETQ. The CDR3: CASSSQGVEKLFF. The CDR3 region has the DNA TGCGCCAGCAGCTCACAGGGGGTAGAAAAACTGTTTTTT.

The chain uses TRBV2 and TRBJ2-7; 9 nucleotides line up with TRBD2. The CDR3 extends over 15 amino acids. J was trimmed by 4 bases and V by 7 bases; bases with no gene match: 11. Looked up from germline, CDR1 is SNHLY and CDR2 is FYNNEI. The CDR3: CASKRRREGQYEQYF. CDR3 nucleotide sequence: TGTGCCAGCAAGAGGAGGCGGGAGGGCCAATACGAGCAGTACTTC.

The gene calls are TRBV21-1 and TRBJ2-7; the D segment call TRBD1 is taken from the table without a DNA check. TRBV21-1 counts as a pseudogene. This CDR3 is built from 17 residues. CDR3 sequence reads: CASSKWVTDLPLYEQYF. CDR3 coding DNA: TGTGCCAGCAGCAAATGGGTGACAGACCTCCCTCTCTACGAGCAGTACTTC.

CDR3 nucleotide sequence: TGTGCCAGTAGTATAGAACTAGCGGGATACAATGAGCAGTTCTTC. Its translation is CASSIELAGYNEQFF. The V call is TRBV19, the J call TRBJ2-1, with 10 bases aligning to TRBD2. V lost 0 bases to trimming and J lost 4 bases; unmatched junction nucleotides: 0. Germline V gene lookup returns CDR1 LNHDA and CDR2 SQIVND (reference sequence). CDR3 length: 15 amino acids.